This T cell receptor (beta chain) is from a study of blood T cells in healthy people across ages. A second PCR of 7 to 11 cycles used a sample-barcoded 5' primer and a J-beta primer mix. Individual samples furnished no less than 3 million CDR3-containing paired-end reads apiece. MiXCR was run by TCRdb on the 5' RACE reads, yielding one entry per CDR3 protein. The sample holds approximately 1.5 million distinct CDR3 sequences, roughly 32% seen once. V lost 5 bases to trimming and J lost 5 bases; unmatched junction nucleotides: 13. CDR3 size: 16 residues. CDR1 ENHRY and CDR2 SYGVKD come from the germline V gene.

The sample consisted of blood. The TCR comes from a woman aged 25 to 39 in good health. V usage is TRBV10-3 and J usage is TRBJ2-7, with 9 nucleotides matching TRBD1. In DNA, the CDR3 is TGTGCCATCAGTCCAGCCGCCGAGACAGGGGGACACGAGCAGTACTTC. Its translation is CAISPAAETGGHEQYF.